The 32 T cell receptor beta chains below were found in one sample sequenced in a study of cytomegalovirus exposure and HLA in healthy donors. This table comes from immunoSEQ multiplex PCR, and its TCRdb copy is limited to in-frame clones, with some not included. The sample has hundreds of thousands of clones; roughly 80% are singletons. The specimen sequenced was PBMCs. The receptors come from a woman younger than 35 in good health and CMV-seronegative.

This sequence joins TRBV28 and TRBJ2-7; 10 nucleotides line up with TRBD1. Germline values: CDR1 MDHEN, CDR2 SYDVKM. J lost 4 bases, V lost 6 bases, and 6 bases had no gene match. The CDR3 has 14 residues. The CDR3 spells CASRRTGGGYEQYF. Written as DNA, the CDR3 is TGTGCCAGCAGGCGGACAGGGGGAGGATACGAGCAGTACTTC.

The chain uses TRBV29-1 and TRBJ1-2; 10 nucleotides line up with TRBD1. This CDR3 is built from 15 residues. From germline, CDR1 is SQVTM and CDR2 ANQGSEA. With 0 bases clipped from V and 8 bases from J, the junction kept 9 bases outside the gene matches. CDR3 sequence (DNA): TGCAGCGTTGAAGATTACGGGACAGGGGCTAGAGGCTACACCTTC. The encoded protein is CSVEDYGTGARGYTF.

The chain links TRBV25-1 to TRBJ1-2; D possibly corresponds to TRBD1 (5 bases). Per the germline V gene, CDR1 is MGHDK and CDR2 is SYGVNS. The CDR3 covers 16 residues. Trimming pared 3 bases from V and 5 bases from J, leaving 19 bases between. The DNA for the CDR3 is TGTGCCAGCAGTGACTGGCGCGCGGGACCAACGTATGGCTACACCTTC. Translated, it gives CASSDWRAGPTYGYTF.

The chain is built from TRBV4-2 and TRBJ1-2; D is unresolved. CDR3 length equals 14 residues. Germline V lookup: CDR1 LGHNA, CDR2 YNFKEQ. The V gene lost 0 bases and the J gene lost 4 bases, with 9 bases spanning the gap. CDR3 in DNA: TGTGCCAGCAGCCAAGAGGGCATCGGCTATGGCTACACCTTC. Its protein is CASSQEGIGYGYTF.

The chain is built from TRBV7-2 and TRBJ1-4; 8 bases match TRBD1. From germline, CDR1 is SGHTA and CDR2 FQGNSA. The CDR3 loop spans 13 amino acids. J lost 5 bases, V lost 6 bases, and 2 bases had no gene match. CDR3 amino acids: CASSWDRNEKLFF. The CDR3 DNA follows: TGTGCCAGCAGTTGGGACAGGAATGAAAAACTGTTTTTT.

This clone was counted once. The chain joins TRBV2 to TRBJ2-7, with 9 positions matching TRBD1. Germline trimming cut 5 bases from V and 1 base from J; bases unmatched to any gene: 3. CDR3 length: 14 amino acids. CDR1 and CDR2 (germline): SNHLY, FYNNEI. CDR3 bases: TGTGCCAGCAGTCAGGACAGGGGATCCTACGAGCAGTACTTC. Its translation is CASSQDRGSYEQYF.

In its sample, this clone was seen once. The J gene is TRBJ2-1, the V gene TRBV7-2; D is undetermined. Trimming shortened V by 2 bases and J by 9 bases, and 5 bases separated the two germline ends. Germline V gives CDR1 SGHTA, CDR2 FQGNSA. The CDR3 sequence is 11 residues long. CDR3 amino acids: CASSLFGEQFF. The CDR3 DNA follows: TGTGCCAGCAGCTTATTCGGTGAGCAGTTCTTC. Drawing the rest from reference TRBV7-2 and TRBJ2-1, the complete variable domain is GAGVSQSPSNKVTEKGKDVELRCDPISGHTALYWYRQSLGQGLEFLIYFQGNSAPDKSGLPSDRFSAERTGGSVSTLTIQRTQQEDSAVYLCASSLFGEQFFGPGTRLTVL.

This rearrangement joins TRBV27 to TRBJ1-2; 7 nucleotides align to TRBD1. The CDR3 runs 16 residues. The V gene end was trimmed by 5 bases and the J gene end by 4 bases; junction bases not matched to a gene: 13. Germline V gene sequence: CDR1 MNHEY, CDR2 SMNVEV (reference sequence). The CDR3 nucleotides are TGTGCCAGCAGTCCCTATCACCCAGGGGGTGCCTATGGCTACACCTTC. It specifies CASSPYHPGGAYGYTF.

The chain employs TRBV30 and TRBJ1-2, with a weak D call TRBD1 (5 bases). CDR1 is GTSNPN, CDR2 SVGIG, per germline (reference sequence). Between the trimmed V and J ends, which lost 4 bases and 8 bases, there was a span of 20 bases. The CDR3 is made up of 14 amino acids. The DNA for the CDR3 is TGTGCCTGGACCGCCGGGGGAAATTCTATCGGCTACACCTTC. It codes for CAWTAGGNSIGYTF.

The chain is built from TRBV2 and TRBJ2-5, with 11 positions matching TRBD1. Per the germline V gene, CDR1 is SNHLY and CDR2 is FYNNEI. The CDR3 consists of 14 residues. V lost 7 bases to trimming and J lost 3 bases; unmatched junction nucleotides: 4. DNA for the CDR3: TGTGCCAGCATCGGGGACAGGGGGAAAGAGACCCAGTACTTC. Residues: CASIGDRGKETQYF.

CDR3 DNA: TGTGCCACCAGCGAGGACAGGCTGGCCAATCAGCCCCAGCATTTT. Protein sequence: CATSEDRLANQPQHF. V usage is TRBV15 and J usage is TRBJ1-5; 7 bases are shared with TRBD1. The CDR3 totals 15 residues. J lost 3 bases, V lost 5 bases, and 7 bases had no gene match. CDR1 and CDR2 from the germline V gene are LNHNV and YYDKDF (reference sequence). The whole variable domain, filled in from reference TRBV15 and TRBJ1-5, reads DAMVIQNPRYQVTQFGKPVTLSCSQTLNHNVMYWYQQKSSQAPKLLFHYYDKDFNNEADTPDNFQSRRPNTSFCFLDIRSPGLGDTAMYLCATSEDRLANQPQHFGDGTRLSIL.

The chain combines TRBV10-3 with TRBJ1-2; no firm D call. Germline V gene sequence: CDR1 ENHRY, CDR2 SYGVKD. V lost 2 bases to trimming and J lost 8 bases, with 9 bases between them. CDR3 length: 12 residues. CDR3 protein: CAISEPPSGYTF. The CDR3 DNA is TGTGCCATCAGTGAGCCCCCCTCCGGCTACACCTTC.

The chain links TRBV12-2 to TRBJ2-7; the table gives TRBD1 as D, unverified against the DNA. TRBV12-2 is tagged as a pseudogene. The CDR3 has 16 amino acids. The CDR3 region is CASRLGSGQSTFEQYF. CDR3 DNA sequence: TGTGCAAGTCGCTTGGGATCGGGACAGAGCACGTTCGAACAGTACTTC.

The J gene is TRBJ1-2, the V gene TRBV6-1, with 7 bases lining up with TRBD1. This CDR3 is built from 15 residues. The junction had 10 bases not matched to a gene; V was cut back by 7 bases and J by 2 bases. Germline V CDR1 and CDR2: MNHNS, SASEGT. CDR3 bases: TGTGCCAGCATAGGGGGCAGGGAGGGGAACTATGGCTACACCTTC. This encodes CASIGGREGNYGYTF.

The rearrangement joins TRBV6-4 to TRBJ1-1; no definite D call. There are 14 residues in the CDR3. The ends were cut back, 6 bases at V and 2 bases at J, with 13 bases in the middle. Germline CDR1 and CDR2: MRHNA and SNTAGT. CDR3 sequence: CASSPGATNTEAFF. Here the CDR3 DNA reads TGTGCCAGCAGCCCGGGAGCCACTAACACTGAAGCTTTCTTT.

This clone has ten or more counts. CDR3 DNA: TGTGCCAGCAGCCTCCAAGGGGCTGAAGCTTTCTTT. Protein product: CASSLQGAEAFF. J is TRBJ1-1 and V is TRBV14; D perhaps matches TRBD1 (5 bases). This CDR3 is built from 12 residues. V lost 4 bases and J 6 bases, leaving 9 bases between the germline ends. CDR1 SGHDN and CDR2 FVKESK come from the germline V gene. Based on the CDR3 plus reference TRBV14 and TRBJ1-1, the full variable domain is EAGVTQFPSHSVIEKGQTVTLRCDPISGHDNLYWYRRVMGKEIKFLLHFVKESKQDESGMPNNRFLAERTGGTYSTLKVQPAELEDSGVYFCASSLQGAEAFFGQGTRLTVV.

The gene calls are TRBV7-2 and TRBJ2-3; D remains unclear. Per germline, CDR1 SGHTA and CDR2 FQGNSA. This CDR3 is built from 12 residues. V dropped 5 bases and J dropped 1 base, with 4 bases sitting between them. The CDR3 sequence: CASSPRTDTQYF. In DNA form, the CDR3 reads TGTGCCAGCAGCCCCCGCACAGATACGCAGTATTTT.

This chain joins TRBV6-5 and TRBJ2-1; D remains unclear. The germline V and J ends were trimmed by 4 bases and 7 bases, with 11 bases remaining between them. CDR3 length equals 13 residues. CDR1 MNHEY and CDR2 SVGAGI come from the germline V gene. CDR3: CASSLRVGNEQFF. CDR3 DNA: TGTGCCAGCAGTTTACGTGTTGGGAATGAGCAGTTCTTC.

CDR3 residues: CASNPIGLAGVTYEQYF. CDR3 coding DNA: TGTGCCAGCAACCCGATCGGACTAGCGGGAGTAACCTACGAGCAGTACTTC. The chain is built from TRBV28 and TRBJ2-7; TRBD2 aligns across 13 bases. CDR3 length: 17 amino acids. Losses at the gene ends were 7 bases for V and 2 bases for J; bases not matched to a gene: 11. From germline, CDR1 is MDHEN and CDR2 SYDVKM.

The chain carries TRBV6-6 and TRBJ1-2; the D gene is possibly TRBD1 (6 bases). This CDR3 comprises 13 residues. Germline assignment: CDR1 MNHNY and CDR2 SVGAGI (reference sequence). Deletions cut 9 bases from V and 0 bases from J, with 11 bases between. The CDR3 sequence: CASTDRSNYGYTF. The CDR3 DNA reads as TGTGCCAGTACGGACAGATCTAACTATGGCTACACCTTC.

This clone was seen once. The V gene is TRBV30, the J gene TRBJ1-2; no clear D gene. Trimming removed 0 bases at V and 8 bases at J, with 13 bases between. The CDR3 contains 13 residues. Germline V CDR1 and CDR2: GTSNPN, SVGIG (reference sequence). The CDR3 loop reads CAWSVLMGRGYTF. Here the CDR3 DNA reads TGTGCCTGGAGTGTACTCATGGGGAGGGGCTACACCTTC.

V usage is TRBV7-8 and J usage is TRBJ2-3; 7 bases fit TRBD2. The CDR3 length is 15 residues. CDR1 is SGHVS and CDR2 is FQNEAQ in the germline V gene. V gave up 1 base and J gave up 3 bases; unmatched junction bases: 4. DNA for the CDR3: TGTGCCAGCAGCTTAGAAGCGGGGCCTACAGATACGCAGTATTTT. It is translated as CASSLEAGPTDTQYF.

The chain is built from TRBV13 and TRBJ2-7; D not resolved. Germline V gene sequence: CDR1 PRHDT, CDR2 FYEKMQ (reference sequence). CDR3 length: 12 residues. The germline V and J ends were trimmed by 2 bases and 4 bases, with 6 bases remaining between them. CDR3 sequence reads: CASSLRPYEQYF. In DNA, the CDR3 is TGTGCCAGCAGCTTACGGCCTTACGAGCAGTACTTC.

The chain combines TRBV2 with TRBJ2-1; 12 positions match TRBD2. This CDR3 is built from 15 residues. The V segment lost 6 bases and the J segment 6 bases; nucleotides outside the gene matches: 6. The germline gives CDR1 SNHLY, CDR2 FYNNEI. The CDR3 region has the DNA TGTGCCAGCAGCGCCGGGACTAGCGGGTCCAATGAGCAGTTCTTC. Its protein is CASSAGTSGSNEQFF.

The chain couples TRBV27 to TRBJ1-1; D is ambiguous. V was cut by 6 bases and J by 3 bases, with 17 bases left in between. Germline CDR1 is MNHEY and CDR2 is SMNVEV (reference sequence). CDR3 length: 15 amino acids. CDR3: CASRLSSGTHTEAFF. CDR3 nucleotide sequence: TGTGCCAGCAGACTTTCCTCGGGCACCCACACTGAAGCTTTCTTT.

The chain uses TRBV6-6 and TRBJ2-7; the D gene is possibly TRBD1 (6 bases). V was trimmed by 8 bases and J by 1 base, leaving 15 bases between them. Germline V gene sequence: CDR1 MNHNY, CDR2 SVGAGI (reference sequence). The CDR3 is made up of 14 amino acids. The CDR3 coding sequence is TGTGCCAGCCGCCCAAACAGGGAATCCTACGAGCAGTACTTC. It translates to CASRPNRESYEQYF.

In regard to this clone: Other nucleotide sequences from this sample produce the same CDR3. The genes are TRBV18 and TRBJ1-1, with no clear D. CDR1 KGHSH and CDR2 LQKENI come from the germline V gene. Deletions cut 3 bases from V and 1 base from J, with 3 bases between. CDR3 length: 12 amino acids. CDR3 sequence reads: CASSPTNTEAFF. The CDR3 DNA reads as TGTGCCAGCTCACCTACGAACACTGAAGCTTTCTTT.

This chain uses TRBV6-1 with TRBJ1-2; 7 bases map to TRBD1. J gave up 7 bases and V 0 bases, and 5 bases lay outside the gene matches. The length of the CDR3 is 14 residues. CDR1 and CDR2 from the germline V gene are MNHNS and SASEGT. The CDR3 loop is CASSEAGTVGGYTF. The CDR3 nucleotides are TGTGCCAGCAGTGAAGCAGGGACAGTCGGTGGCTACACCTTC.

The chain carries TRBV27 and TRBJ2-7, with D maybe TRBD2 (6 bases). This CDR3 is 15 amino acids long. Per germline, CDR1 MNHEY and CDR2 SMNVEV (reference sequence). The V end was cut by 7 bases, the J end by 1 base, with 17 bases between. This chain's CDR3 is CASTSRWEASYEQYF. The DNA for the CDR3 is TGTGCCAGCACCTCCCGATGGGAGGCTTCCTACGAGCAGTACTTC.

V is TRBV30 and J is TRBJ2-5; TRBD2 aligns across 10 bases. This CDR3 spans 15 amino acids. The germline gives CDR1 GTSNPN, CDR2 SVGIG (reference sequence). With V trimmed by 5 bases and J by 4 bases, 10 bases remained unmatched. CDR3 loop: CAWDQASGSRETQYF. The CDR3 DNA is TGTGCCTGGGACCAAGCTAGCGGGAGTAGAGAGACCCAGTACTTC.

The genes are TRBV5-1 and TRBJ1-2; D ambiguous. The CDR3 sequence is 13 residues long. The ends were cut back, 4 bases at V and 9 bases at J, with 16 bases in the middle. CDR1 is SGHRS, CDR2 YFSETQ, per germline. The CDR3: CASSRSLRESYTF. The CDR3 DNA is TGCGCCAGCAGCCGATCCTTGCGGGAGAGCTACACCTTC.

The chain has TRBV5-1 and TRBJ2-5; 7 nucleotides align to TRBD1. Per the germline V gene, CDR1 is SGHRS and CDR2 is YFSETQ. The CDR3 has 14 residues. The V segment lost 3 bases and the J segment 1 base; nucleotides outside the gene matches: 3. This CDR3 reads CASSYRQGQETQYF. The CDR3 nucleotides are TGCGCCAGCAGCTACAGACAGGGCCAAGAGACCCAGTACTTC.